This T cell receptor beta chain was sequenced in a study of T cells in localized non-small cell lung cancer. Profiling relied on immunoSEQ multiplex PCR, and the TCRdb table lists in-frame clones only, not all of them. The data show more than 25,000 clones, 80% to 90% seen once. This CDR3 comprises 15 residues. Trimming at V came to 0 bases and at J to 4 bases, leaving 3 bases not matched to a gene. Germline CDR1 and CDR2: SEHNR and FQNEAQ (reference sequence). The rearrangement links TRBV7-9 to TRBJ2-5, with 9 bases identical to TRBD2. The clonotype originates from a woman aged 40-75 years with stage I lung adenocarcinoma. Material: peripheral blood, obtained before any cancer treatment. The CDR3 spells CASSLARAGGETQYF. The CDR3 bases are TGTGCCAGCAGCTTAGCTCGAGCGGGGGGAGAGACCCAGTACTTC.